These 26 T cell receptor beta chains were sequenced from one sample in a study of T cell responses to AZD1222 COVID-19 vaccine. Generated by immunoSEQ multiplex PCR, the TCRdb table keeps only in-frame clones and is missing some. The sample lists 150,000 or so clones; approximately 89% were seen once. This sample comprised peripheral blood, obtained on day 0 of AZD1222 vaccination. These TCRs come from an adult in good health.

The chain employs TRBV7-8 and TRBJ1-6; D gene unclear. This CDR3 comprises 14 residues. Trimming cost V 6 bases and J 0 bases, with 6 bases left between them. CDR1 and CDR2 (germline): SGHVS, FQNEAQ. The CDR3 here is CASRASSYNSPLHF. For the CDR3, the DNA is TGTGCCAGCAGGGCAAGCTCCTATAATTCACCCCTCCACTTT.

Here the CDR3 reads CASSEDRNQETQYF. CDR3 in DNA: TGTGCCAGCAGTGAGGACAGGAACCAAGAGACCCAGTACTTC. The rearrangement uses TRBV2 and TRBJ2-5; TRBD1 agrees at 7 bases. This CDR3 region has 14 residues. With 3 bases clipped from V and 0 bases from J, the junction kept 1 base outside the gene matches. The germline V gene has CDR1 SNHLY and CDR2 FYNNEI.

The chain joins TRBV28 to TRBJ1-1; D is unclear. The V gene's germline CDR1 is MDHEN and CDR2 SYDVKM. CDR3 length: 13 amino acids. V was trimmed by 5 bases and J by 0 bases, leaving 7 bases between them. CDR3 nucleotides: TGTGCCAGCAGTCGGTTCATGAACACTGAAGCTTTCTTT. It codes for CASSRFMNTEAFF.

This rearrangement joins TRBV4-3 to TRBJ2-2; D is undetermined. In germline, CDR1 is LGHNA, CDR2 YSLEER. V lost 0 bases to trimming and J lost 1 base, with 12 bases between them. This CDR3 has 17 residues. The CDR3 is CASSQDSVDWNTGELFF. The CDR3 DNA reads TGCGCCAGCAGCCAAGATTCGGTAGATTGGAACACCGGGGAGCTGTTTTTT.

This chain connects TRBV19 to TRBJ2-7; tentatively, D is TRBD2 (6 bases). The CDR3 contains 14 residues. V was shortened by 5 bases and J by 2 bases, with 13 bases between the two germline ends. Germline V lookup: CDR1 LNHDA, CDR2 SQIVND (reference sequence). CDR3 residues: CASSDGTGTYEQYF. The CDR3 coding sequence is TGTGCCAGTAGTGATGGGACTGGGACCTACGAGCAGTACTTC.

V usage is TRBV3-1 (or the pseudogene TRBV3-2) and J usage is TRBJ2-2; D not certain. Germline assignment: CDR1 LGHDT and CDR2 YNNKEL (reference sequence). The germline V and J ends were trimmed by 4 bases and 7 bases, with 13 bases remaining between them. The CDR3 is 14 residues long. The CDR3 is CASSPVSGVGELFF. CDR3 nucleotides: TGTGCCAGCAGCCCTGTATCAGGAGTCGGGGAGCTGTTTTTT.

CDR3 in amino acids: CASRNWGEQFF. DNA of the CDR3: TGCGCCAGCAGAAACTGGGGTGAGCAGTTCTTC. V is TRBV4-1 and J is TRBJ2-1; no definite D call. This CDR3 contains 11 residues. V was pared by 6 bases and J by 9 bases, with 9 bases between. Germline CDR1 and CDR2: MGHRA and YSYEKL.

This chain joins TRBV4-1 and TRBJ1-5; D possibly corresponds to TRBD1 (5 bases). The CDR3 spans 15 residues. Germline loops: CDR1 MGHRA, CDR2 YSYEKL. V lost 0 bases, J lost 7 bases, and 13 bases lay in between. Written as DNA, the CDR3 is TGCGCCAGCAGCCAAGATGCCAGGGCCGGGCAGCCCCAGCATTTT. Translated: CASSQDARAGQPQHF.

The chain links TRBV4-2 to TRBJ2-5, with TRBD2 matching 8 bases. The germline gives CDR1 LGHNA, CDR2 YNFKEQ. V dropped 1 base and J dropped 5; count of bases not matched to a gene: 6. The CDR3 runs 15 residues. The CDR3 sequence is CASSQAGTSPETQYF. CDR3 sequence (DNA): TGTGCCAGCAGCCAAGCCGGGACTAGTCCGGAGACCCAGTACTTC.

The chain recombines TRBV6-5 with TRBJ1-6; D is undetermined. With 2 bases removed from V and 0 bases from J, the gap between germline ends came to 5 bases. In germline, CDR1 is MNHEY, CDR2 SVGAGI. This CDR3 is 15 amino acids long. CDR3 region: CASSYKGSYNSPLHF. The CDR3 DNA reads as TGTGCCAGCAGTTACAAAGGCTCCTATAATTCACCCCTCCACTTT.

The chain carries TRBV5-8 and TRBJ2-3; D uncertain. The V end was cut by 0 bases, the J end by 2 bases, with 7 bases between. The CDR3 is 14 residues long. CDR1 is SGHTS and CDR2 is YDEGEE in the germline V gene. CDR3 nucleotide sequence: TGTGCCAGCAGCTTGGACGGGTTCACAGATACGCAGTATTTT. This encodes CASSLDGFTDTQYF. Based on the CDR3 plus reference TRBV5-8 and TRBJ2-3, the full variable domain is EAGVTQSPTHLIKTRGQQATLRCSPISGHTSVYWYQQALGLGLQFLLWYDEGEERNRGNFPPRFSGRQFPNYSSELNVNALELEDSALYLCASSLDGFTDTQYFGPGTRLTVL.

The rearrangement links TRBV7-2 to TRBJ2-1, with a possible D match to TRBD2 (5 bases). V was shortened by 5 bases and J by 4 bases, with 12 bases between the two germline ends. The germline gives CDR1 SGHTA, CDR2 FQGNSA. The CDR3 has 14 amino acids. The CDR3, as DNA: TGTGCCAGCAGCCCCCAGCGGTCATACAATGAGCAGTTCTTC. Translating it yields CASSPQRSYNEQFF.

The genes are TRBV4-3 and TRBJ2-2; D is undetermined. Trimming removed 0 bases from V and 0 bases from J, with 5 bases in between. This CDR3 contains 15 residues. The germline V gene encodes CDR1 LGHNA and CDR2 YSLEER. For the CDR3, the DNA is TGCGCCAGCAGCCAAGATTCGGCGAACACCGGGGAGCTGTTTTTT. Protein: CASSQDSANTGELFF.

The chain joins TRBV11-2 to TRBJ2-3; D may be TRBD1 or TRBD2 (5 bases each). Trimming left V 4 bases short and J 4 bases short, with 18 bases between. CDR3 size: 16 residues. Looked up from germline, CDR1 is SGHAT and CDR2 is FQNNGV. CDR3 in DNA: TGTGCCAGCAGCTCCCACTCACGAGGGGTCGCAGATACGCAGTATTTT. It is translated as CASSSHSRGVADTQYF.

The rearrangement links TRBV11-2 to TRBJ2-1, with 10 bases matching TRBD2. The CDR3 has 15 residues. Germline V gene lookup returns CDR1 SGHAT and CDR2 FQNNGV. The V and J ends lost 3 bases and 6 bases, in that order; junction bases with no gene match: 5. The CDR3 sequence: CASSFPSGSFNEQFF. The CDR3 nucleotides are TGTGCCAGCAGCTTTCCTAGCGGGAGTTTCAATGAGCAGTTCTTC. The full variable domain, with the rest looked up from reference TRBV11-2 and TRBJ2-1, is EAGVAQSPRYKIIEKRQSVAFWCNPISGHATLYWYQQILGQGPKLLIQFQNNGVVDDSQLPKDRFSAERLKGVDSTLKIQPAKLEDSAVYLCASSFPSGSFNEQFFGPGTRLTVL.

The chain uses TRBV11-2 and TRBJ1-2; 8 positions match TRBD1. CDR1 SGHAT and CDR2 FQNNGV come from the germline V gene. There are 15 residues in the CDR3. Trimming at V came to 1 base and at J to 2 bases, leaving 3 bases not matched to a gene. DNA of the CDR3: TGTGCCAGCAGCTTAGGGGGACAGGCGAACTATGGCTACACCTTC. It yields the protein CASSLGGQANYGYTF.

The chain employs TRBV6-1 and TRBJ2-7; 9 positions match TRBD1. The CDR3 is made up of 14 amino acids. With 8 bases clipped from V and 0 bases from J, the junction kept 5 bases outside the gene matches. Germline lookup yields CDR1 MNHNS and CDR2 SASEGT. CDR3 sequence: CASQGTGSSYEQYF. The CDR3, as DNA: TGTGCCAGCCAAGGGACAGGGTCCTCCTACGAGCAGTACTTC.

The rearrangement joins TRBV27 to TRBJ2-6; tentative D call: TRBD1 (6 bases). Germline V gene data show CDR1 as MNHEY and CDR2 as SMNVEV (reference sequence). The CDR3 runs 19 residues. Deletions cut 5 bases from V and 0 bases from J, with 20 bases between. The DNA of the CDR3 is TGTGCCAGCAGTCCAACCTTGCCGGGACAAATCTCTGGGGCCAACGTCCTGACTTTC. This gives the protein CASSPTLPGQISGANVLTF.

The rearrangement uses TRBV21-1 and TRBJ1-2; no check of the table's D call, TRBD1, against the DNA was made. TRBV21-1 is flagged as a pseudogene. The CDR3 is made up of 16 amino acids. CDR3 in DNA: TGTGCCAGCACCAAGGGGCTAGGGCAGACTAACTATGGCTACACCTTC. Translated: CASTKGLGQTNYGYTF.

The V call is TRBV6-1, the J call TRBJ1-5, with D unresolved. V lost 2 bases and J lost 5, with 7 bases in between. Germline-derived CDR1 and CDR2 are MNHNS and SASEGT. The CDR3 sequence is 13 residues long. CDR3 DNA: TGTGCCAGCAGTGAAATTCGGCATCAGCCCCAGCATTTT. Its translation: CASSEIRHQPQHF.

The chain couples TRBV4-2 to TRBJ2-7; maybe TRBD1 (6 bases). The V and J ends lost 0 bases and 6 bases respectively, with 15 bases between them. This CDR3 spans 15 amino acids. CDR1 is LGHNA and CDR2 is YNFKEQ in the germline V gene. CDR3 loop: CASSQDKTGNSEQYF. CDR3 nucleotides: TGTGCCAGCAGCCAAGATAAAACAGGGAATTCCGAGCAGTACTTC.

V is TRBV7-2 and J is TRBJ2-7; 10 bases line up with TRBD2. This CDR3 region has 16 residues. Germline CDR1 reads SGHTA; CDR2 reads FQGNSA. The V and J ends lost 5 bases and 5 bases, in that order; junction bases with no gene match: 12. The CDR3 reads CASSTRSGRARDEQYF. As DNA, the CDR3 is TGTGCCAGCAGCACCCGAAGCGGGAGGGCAAGGGACGAGCAGTACTTC.

The V and J genes are TRBV7-3 and TRBJ2-1; a possible D gene is TRBD2 (5 bases). The germline gives CDR1 SGHTA, CDR2 FQGTGA. Trimming removed 1 base from V and 8 bases from J, with 9 bases in between. The CDR3 has 13 residues. The CDR3 DNA sequence: TGTGCCAGCAGCTTAATTGAGGGCCATGAGCAGTTCTTC. Translation gives CASSLIEGHEQFF.

The chain links TRBV10-3 to TRBJ2-1; TRBD2 might be the D (5 bases). The CDR3 length is 14 residues. CDR1 ENHRY and CDR2 SYGVKD come from the germline V gene. The V end lost 8 bases, the J end lost 5 bases, and 16 bases lay between the germline ends. In nucleotides, the CDR3 is TGTGCCATCCGGGGTGGGAACACACACAATGAGCAGTTCTTC. As protein: CAIRGGNTHNEQFF.

This clone was seen only once. The rearrangement links TRBV11-2 to TRBJ2-5; 7 positions match TRBD1. Trimming at V came to 4 bases and at J to 2 bases, leaving 7 bases not matched to a gene. The germline V gene encodes CDR1 SGHAT and CDR2 FQNNGV. This CDR3 region has 15 residues. The CDR3 protein is CASSYGDSEQETQYF. The CDR3, as DNA: TGTGCCAGCAGCTACGGGGACAGCGAGCAAGAGACCCAGTACTTC.

The V gene is TRBV25-1, the J gene TRBJ2-1; D gene unclear. There are 11 residues in the CDR3. V was cut by 7 bases and J by 3 bases, with 4 bases left in between. Per germline, CDR1 MGHDK and CDR2 SYGVNS. CDR3 in amino acids: CASTHYNEQFF. Here the CDR3 DNA reads TGTGCCAGCACTCACTACAATGAGCAGTTCTTC.